One T cell receptor beta chain is described in this entry. This entry comes from a study of T-cell reconstitution after alpha-beta-depleted transplantation in children. For TCRbeta, the library was prepared with unique molecular identifiers. TCRdb re-analysed the PCR reads in MiXCR, keeping a single row per CDR3 protein. Here the sample spans about 440,000 distinct CDR3 sequences, around two fifths being singletons. With 6 bases clipped from V and 2 bases from J, the junction kept 10 bases outside the gene matches. The CDR3 covers 17 residues. Sequencing was performed on PBMCs, taken before TCRalphabeta/CD19-depleted stem cell transplant. The J gene is TRBJ1-3, the V gene TRBV12-3 or TRBV12-4; TRBD1 matches at 10 bases. The sequence came from a girl between 2 and 10 years old with aplastic anemia, due to receive a stem cell transplant. The CDR3 protein is CASSEPFDRGPGNTIYF. For the CDR3, the DNA is TGTGCCAGCAGCGAACCCTTCGACAGGGGGCCTGGAAACACCATATATTTT.